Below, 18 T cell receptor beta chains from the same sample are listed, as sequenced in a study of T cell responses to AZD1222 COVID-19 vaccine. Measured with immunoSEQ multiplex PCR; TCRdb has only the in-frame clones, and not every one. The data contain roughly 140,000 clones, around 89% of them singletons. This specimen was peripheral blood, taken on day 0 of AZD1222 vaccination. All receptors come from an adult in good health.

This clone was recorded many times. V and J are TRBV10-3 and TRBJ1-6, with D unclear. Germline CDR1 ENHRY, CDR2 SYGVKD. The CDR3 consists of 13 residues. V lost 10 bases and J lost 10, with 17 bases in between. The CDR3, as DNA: TGTGCCACCTTGGCGGGGAAAGGATCACCCCTCCACTTT. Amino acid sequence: CATLAGKGSPLHF.

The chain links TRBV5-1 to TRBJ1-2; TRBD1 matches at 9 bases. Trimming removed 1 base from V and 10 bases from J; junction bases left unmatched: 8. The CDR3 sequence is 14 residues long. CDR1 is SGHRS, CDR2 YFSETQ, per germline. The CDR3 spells CASSLLGGQGDYTF. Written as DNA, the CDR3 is TGCGCCAGCAGCTTGTTGGGGGGACAGGGAGACTACACCTTC.

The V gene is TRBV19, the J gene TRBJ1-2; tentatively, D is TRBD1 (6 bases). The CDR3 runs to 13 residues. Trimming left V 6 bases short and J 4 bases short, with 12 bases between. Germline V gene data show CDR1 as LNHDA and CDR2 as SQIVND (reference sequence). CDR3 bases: TGTGCCAGTAGAGGACAGTTAGTCTATGGCTACACCTTC. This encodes CASRGQLVYGYTF. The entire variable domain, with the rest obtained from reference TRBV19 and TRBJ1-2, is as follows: DGGITQSPKYLFRKEGQNVTLSCEQNLNHDAMYWYRQDPGQGLRLIYYSQIVNDFQKGDIAEGYSVSREKKESFPLTVTSAQKNPTAFYLCASRGQLVYGYTFGSGTRLTVV.

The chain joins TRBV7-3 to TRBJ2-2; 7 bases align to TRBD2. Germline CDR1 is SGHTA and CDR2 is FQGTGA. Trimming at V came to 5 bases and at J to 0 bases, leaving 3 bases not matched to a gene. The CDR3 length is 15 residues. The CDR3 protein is CASSVAGANTGELFF. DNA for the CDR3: TGTGCCAGCAGCGTCGCGGGGGCGAACACCGGGGAGCTGTTTTTT.

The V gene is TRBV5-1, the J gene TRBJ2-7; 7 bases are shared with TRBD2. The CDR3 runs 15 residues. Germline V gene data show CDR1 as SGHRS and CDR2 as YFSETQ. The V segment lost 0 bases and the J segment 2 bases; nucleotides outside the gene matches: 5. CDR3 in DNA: TGCGCCAGCAGCTTGGTCGCTAGCGGTGCCTACGAGCAGTACTTC. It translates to CASSLVASGAYEQYF.

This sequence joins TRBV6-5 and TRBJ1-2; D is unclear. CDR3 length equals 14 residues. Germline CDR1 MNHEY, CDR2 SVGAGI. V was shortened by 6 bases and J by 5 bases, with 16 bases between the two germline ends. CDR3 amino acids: CASRSWTAQYGYTF. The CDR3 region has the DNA TGTGCCAGCAGAAGTTGGACGGCCCAATATGGCTACACCTTC.

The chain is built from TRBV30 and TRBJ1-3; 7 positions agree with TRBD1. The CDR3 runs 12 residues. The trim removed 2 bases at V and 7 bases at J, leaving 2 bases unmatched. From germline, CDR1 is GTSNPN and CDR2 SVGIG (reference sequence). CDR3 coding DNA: TGTGCCTGGAGTTTACAGGGGAACACCATATATTTT. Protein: CAWSLQGNTIYF.

In nucleotides, the CDR3 is TGCGCCAGCAGCCAAACCTCACAGGGACTATTTGGCTACACCTTC. Translating it yields CASSQTSQGLFGYTF. This chain joins TRBV4-1 and TRBJ1-2; D perhaps matches TRBD1 (6 bases). CDR3 size: 15 residues. CDR1 MGHRA and CDR2 YSYEKL come from the germline V gene. V shed 2 bases and J shed 7 bases, with 17 bases lying between them.

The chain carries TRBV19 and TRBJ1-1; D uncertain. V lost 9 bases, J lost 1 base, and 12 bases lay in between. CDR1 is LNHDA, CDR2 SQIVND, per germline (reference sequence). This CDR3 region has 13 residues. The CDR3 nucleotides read TGTGCCAGGAACGGAGAGCAGAACACTGAAGCTTTCTTT. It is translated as CARNGEQNTEAFF.

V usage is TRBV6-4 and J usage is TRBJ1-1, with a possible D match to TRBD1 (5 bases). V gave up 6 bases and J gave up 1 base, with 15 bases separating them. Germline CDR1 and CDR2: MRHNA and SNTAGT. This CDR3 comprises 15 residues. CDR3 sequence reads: CASRDTGLGNTEAFF. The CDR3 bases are TGTGCCAGCAGGGATACAGGCCTGGGGAACACTGAAGCTTTCTTT.

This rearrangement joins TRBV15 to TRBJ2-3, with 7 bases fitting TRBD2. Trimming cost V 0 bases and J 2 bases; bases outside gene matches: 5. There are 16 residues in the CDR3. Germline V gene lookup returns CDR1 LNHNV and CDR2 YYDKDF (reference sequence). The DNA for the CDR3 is TGTGCCACCAGCAGAGATCTGGGAGGGGTCACAGATACGCAGTATTTT. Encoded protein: CATSRDLGGVTDTQYF.

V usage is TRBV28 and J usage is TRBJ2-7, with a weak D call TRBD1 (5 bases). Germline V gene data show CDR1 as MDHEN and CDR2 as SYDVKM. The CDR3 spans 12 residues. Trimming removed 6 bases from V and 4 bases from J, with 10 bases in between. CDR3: CASRDKNYEQYF. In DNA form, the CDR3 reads TGTGCCAGCAGGGACAAAAATTACGAGCAGTACTTC.

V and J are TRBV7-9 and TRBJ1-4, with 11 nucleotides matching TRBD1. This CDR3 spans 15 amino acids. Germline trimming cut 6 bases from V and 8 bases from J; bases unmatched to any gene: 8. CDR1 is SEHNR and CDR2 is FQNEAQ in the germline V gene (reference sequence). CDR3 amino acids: CASSSYRDRGEKLFF. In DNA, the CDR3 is TGTGCCAGCAGTTCTTACCGGGACAGGGGGGAAAAACTGTTTTTT.

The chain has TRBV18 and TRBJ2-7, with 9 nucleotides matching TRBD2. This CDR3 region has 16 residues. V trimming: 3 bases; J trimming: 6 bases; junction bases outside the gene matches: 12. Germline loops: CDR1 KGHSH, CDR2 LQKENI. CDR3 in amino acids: CASSPLASGDPSEQYF. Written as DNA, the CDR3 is TGTGCCAGCTCACCTCTAGCTAGCGGGGATCCCTCCGAGCAGTACTTC.

CDR3 DNA sequence: TGTGCCAGCAGCTCGGGACTAGCCTACGAGCAGTACTTC. Protein sequence: CASSSGLAYEQYF. The V gene is TRBV11-3, the J gene TRBJ2-7; 8 bases map to TRBD2. The CDR3 is made up of 13 amino acids. V trimming: 4 bases; J trimming: 2 bases; junction bases outside the gene matches: 1. Germline lookup yields CDR1 SGHNT and CDR2 YENEEA.

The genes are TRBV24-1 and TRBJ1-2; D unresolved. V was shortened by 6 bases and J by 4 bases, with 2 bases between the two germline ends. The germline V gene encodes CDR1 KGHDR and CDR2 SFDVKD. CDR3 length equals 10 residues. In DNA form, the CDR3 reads TGTGCCACCAGTTTCTATGGCTACACCTTC. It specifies CATSFYGYTF.

The CDR3 loop reads CASSQNPDSIKPQHF. The CDR3 region has the DNA TGTGCCAGCAGCCAAAATCCCGACAGTATCAAGCCCCAGCATTTT. The chain uses TRBV3-1 (or the pseudogene TRBV3-2) and TRBJ1-5; D might be TRBD1 (5 bases). Per germline, CDR1 LGHDT and CDR2 YNNKEL (reference sequence). The CDR3 runs to 15 residues. V lost 2 bases and J lost 8, with 16 bases in between.

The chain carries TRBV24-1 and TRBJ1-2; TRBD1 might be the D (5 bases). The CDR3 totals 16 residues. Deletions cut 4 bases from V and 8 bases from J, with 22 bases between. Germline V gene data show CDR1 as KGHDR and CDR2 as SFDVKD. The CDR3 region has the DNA TGTGCCACCAGTGACCAACAACCGGGCGGGGGTAACGGCTACACCTTC. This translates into CATSDQQPGGGNGYTF.